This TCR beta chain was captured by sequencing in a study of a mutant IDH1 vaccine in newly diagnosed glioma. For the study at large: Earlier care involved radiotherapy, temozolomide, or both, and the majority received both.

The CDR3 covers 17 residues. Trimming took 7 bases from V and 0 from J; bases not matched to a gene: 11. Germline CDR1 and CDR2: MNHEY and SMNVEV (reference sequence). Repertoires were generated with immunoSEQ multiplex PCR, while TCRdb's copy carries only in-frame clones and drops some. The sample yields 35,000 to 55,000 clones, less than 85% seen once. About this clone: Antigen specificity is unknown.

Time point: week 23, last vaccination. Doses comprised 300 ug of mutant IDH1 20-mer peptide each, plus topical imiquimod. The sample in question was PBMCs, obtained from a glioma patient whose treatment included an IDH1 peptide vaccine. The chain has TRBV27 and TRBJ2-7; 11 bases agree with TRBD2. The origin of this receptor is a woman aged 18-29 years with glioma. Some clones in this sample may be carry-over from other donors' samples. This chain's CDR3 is CASTSGLAGRSSYEQYF. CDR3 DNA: TGTGCCAGCACCTCAGGACTAGCGGGCCGGAGCTCCTACGAGCAGTACTTC.